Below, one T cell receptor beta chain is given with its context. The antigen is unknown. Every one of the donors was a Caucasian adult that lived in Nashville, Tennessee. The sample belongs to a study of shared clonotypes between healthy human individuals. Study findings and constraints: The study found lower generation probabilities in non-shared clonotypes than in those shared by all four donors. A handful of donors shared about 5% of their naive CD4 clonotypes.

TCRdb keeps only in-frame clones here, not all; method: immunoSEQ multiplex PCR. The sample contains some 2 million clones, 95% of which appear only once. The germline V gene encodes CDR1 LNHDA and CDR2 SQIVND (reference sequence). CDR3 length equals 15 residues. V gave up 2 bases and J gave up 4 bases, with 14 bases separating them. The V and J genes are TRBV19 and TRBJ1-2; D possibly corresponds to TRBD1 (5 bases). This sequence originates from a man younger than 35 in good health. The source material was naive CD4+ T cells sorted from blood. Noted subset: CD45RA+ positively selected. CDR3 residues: CASSILGAQIYGYTF. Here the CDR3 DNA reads TGTGCCAGTAGTATATTAGGGGCCCAAATCTATGGCTACACCTTC.